This entry is about one TCR beta chain. Its antigen is not identified. Germline assignment: CDR1 SGHDT and CDR2 YYEEEE. Trimming removed 4 bases from V and 2 bases from J; junction bases left unmatched: 9. The CDR3 is made up of 17 amino acids. Across several immunoSEQ plates, the genomic DNA of each subset was split evenly. The data were produced by immunoSEQ multiplex PCR, yet TCRdb's version contains in-frame clones alone and is incomplete. The sample contains about 2 million clones, about 95% of which appear only once. The sample comes from a study of shared clonotypes between healthy human individuals. The wider study: The study drew on a couple of women and a few men aged 18 to 49 as donors. Study observations and caveats: All-four-donor shared clonotypes had higher generation probabilities than non-shared clonotypes did. At large depth, rarefaction still showed sorted-subset sequencing to be incomplete.

CD45RO-negative cells were positively selected for CCR7, leaving out terminally differentiated effector memory CD45RA+ cells. What was sequenced was naive CD8+ T cells sorted from blood. The source is a man between 18 and 35 years old in good health. The chain carries TRBV5-6 and TRBJ2-5; 12 nucleotides match TRBD1. This CDR3 reads CASSPWDRGLGQETQYF. The CDR3 region has the DNA TGTGCCAGCAGCCCCTGGGACAGGGGGCTCGGACAAGAGACCCAGTACTTC.